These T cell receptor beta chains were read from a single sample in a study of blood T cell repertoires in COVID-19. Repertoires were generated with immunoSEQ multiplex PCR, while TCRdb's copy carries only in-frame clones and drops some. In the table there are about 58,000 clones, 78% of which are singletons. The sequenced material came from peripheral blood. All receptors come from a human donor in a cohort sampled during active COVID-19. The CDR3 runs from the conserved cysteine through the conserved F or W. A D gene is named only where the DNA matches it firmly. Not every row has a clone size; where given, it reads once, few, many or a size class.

cdr3_nt: TGTGCCAGCAGCCCTTGGCGGGAAGGCAAGTACGAGCAGTACTTC
cdr3_aa: CASSPWREGKYEQYF
j_call: TRBJ2-7
clone_size: .
v_call: TRBV7-2
d_call: .

cdr3_nt: TGCGCCAGTAGTGAGTTAGAGCCCTGGGGGCCTAGCAATCAGCCCCAGCATTTT
cdr3_aa: CASSELEPWGPSNQPQHF
j_call: TRBJ1-5
clone_size: .
v_call: TRBV10-2
d_call: .

cdr3_nt: TGTGCCAGCAGCTTAATAGGACAGGGACCCTACGAGCAGTACTTC
cdr3_aa: CASSLIGQGPYEQYF
j_call: TRBJ2-7
clone_size: few
v_call: TRBV7-9
d_call: TRBD1

cdr3_nt: TGTGCCAGTAGTCGGTCCGGGTCGCGGGGCGAGCAGTACTTC
cdr3_aa: CASSRSGSRGEQYF
j_call: TRBJ2-7
clone_size: .
v_call: TRBV19
d_call: .

cdr3_nt: TGTGCCAGCACCACCGCGGGACTTCACGAGCAGTACTTC
cdr3_aa: CASTTAGLHEQYF
j_call: TRBJ2-7
clone_size: .
v_call: TRBV28
d_call: .

cdr3_nt: TGCAGCGTTGAAGGATGGGGTAGCGGGACTGCCTACGAGCAGTACTTC
cdr3_aa: CSVEGWGSGTAYEQYF
j_call: TRBJ2-7
clone_size: .
v_call: TRBV29-1
d_call: TRBD2

cdr3_nt: TGCGCCAGCAGCTTCTCCCGGGGGGTAAACTACGAGCAGTACTTC
cdr3_aa: CASSFSRGVNYEQYF
j_call: TRBJ2-7
clone_size: .
v_call: TRBV5-1
d_call: TRBD2

cdr3_nt: TGCGCCAGCAGCCAAGACAGGTACTCTGGGGCCAACGTCCTGACTTTC
cdr3_aa: CASSQDRYSGANVLTF
j_call: TRBJ2-6
clone_size: .
v_call: TRBV4-3
d_call: .

cdr3_nt: TGTGCCAGCAGCCTCGGAGGGTATATGGACGAGCAGTACTTC
cdr3_aa: CASSLGGYMDEQYF
j_call: TRBJ2-7
clone_size: .
v_call: TRBV5-4
d_call: .

cdr3_nt: TGTGCCAGCAGTCCCTTGGACAGGGGGCCCTACGAGCAGTACTTC
cdr3_aa: CASSPLDRGPYEQYF
j_call: TRBJ2-7
clone_size: once
v_call: TRBV27
d_call: TRBD1

cdr3_nt: TGTGCCAGCAGCCAGACAGGGGGCTTAGTTGAAGCTTTCTTT
cdr3_aa: CASSQTGGLVEAFF
j_call: TRBJ1-1
clone_size: .
v_call: TRBV6-5
d_call: TRBD1

cdr3_nt: TGTGCCAGCAGCTTACGGGTCGGGAGCCCTATCTATGAGCAGTTCTTC
cdr3_aa: CASSLRVGSPIYEQFF
j_call: TRBJ2-1
clone_size: .
v_call: TRBV7-6
d_call: .

cdr3_nt: TGTGCTAGTGGTTTGGCTCCAACATCCGAGCAGTACTTC
cdr3_aa: CASGLAPTSEQYF
j_call: TRBJ2-7
clone_size: .
v_call: TRBV12-5
d_call: .

cdr3_nt: TGTGCCAGCAGTGAAGCTAGCGGGGAGACATACGAGCAGTACTTC
cdr3_aa: CASSEASGETYEQYF
j_call: TRBJ2-7
clone_size: once
v_call: TRBV6-1
d_call: TRBD2

cdr3_nt: TGTGCCTGGTCCGGGGAGGATGATGGCTACACCTTC
cdr3_aa: CAWSGEDDGYTF
j_call: TRBJ1-2
clone_size: .
v_call: TRBV30
d_call: .

cdr3_nt: TGTGCCAGCAGAAGGGACAGCTACAATCAGCCCCAGCATTTT
cdr3_aa: CASRRDSYNQPQHF
j_call: TRBJ1-5
clone_size: .
v_call: TRBV6-6
d_call: TRBD1

cdr3_nt: TGTGCCAGCAGCTTGGACAGGCGGGAGGCCACCCCGCAGTATTTT
cdr3_aa: CASSLDRREATPQYF
j_call: TRBJ2-3
clone_size: .
v_call: TRBV5-5
d_call: TRBD2

cdr3_nt: TGTGCCAGCAGTTTCCAGGGGGCGCAGTCCTACGAGCAGTACTTC
cdr3_aa: CASSFQGAQSYEQYF
j_call: TRBJ2-7
clone_size: .
v_call: TRBV2
d_call: TRBD1

cdr3_nt: TGTGCCAGCAAGTCCCCCAGTTCTGGGGCCAACGTCCTGACTTTC
cdr3_aa: CASKSPSSGANVLTF
j_call: TRBJ2-6
clone_size: .
v_call: TRBV28
d_call: .

cdr3_nt: TGTGCCAGCAGCTTACTCGGTAGCGGGAGGGCATCCTACGAGCAGTACTTC
cdr3_aa: CASSLLGSGRASYEQYF
j_call: TRBJ2-7
clone_size: .
v_call: TRBV7-9
d_call: TRBD2

cdr3_nt: TGTGCCAGCAGCTTAGCGCGGGTTGTGGCCGGGGAGCTGTTTTTT
cdr3_aa: CASSLARVVAGELFF
j_call: TRBJ2-2
clone_size: .
v_call: TRBV11-2
d_call: .

cdr3_nt: TGCGCCAGCAGTGAAACCGGTAGCACAGATACGCAGTATTTT
cdr3_aa: CASSETGSTDTQYF
j_call: TRBJ2-3
clone_size: .
v_call: TRBV10-2
d_call: .

cdr3_nt: TGTGCCAGCAGTCACTTGAACACTGAAGCTTTCTTT
cdr3_aa: CASSHLNTEAFF
j_call: TRBJ1-1
clone_size: .
v_call: TRBV12-3/TRBV12-4
d_call: .

cdr3_nt: TGTGCCTGGAGTGTAGGGGGCTGGTACGAGCAGTACTTC
cdr3_aa: CAWSVGGWYEQYF
j_call: TRBJ2-7
clone_size: .
v_call: TRBV30
d_call: TRBD1

cdr3_nt: TGTGCCAGCAGCGGTGGGCGCCTGAACACTGAAGCTTTCTTT
cdr3_aa: CASSGGRLNTEAFF
j_call: TRBJ1-1
clone_size: .
v_call: TRBV7-9
d_call: .

cdr3_nt: TGTGCCAGCAGTTACGTCCCCGGGGGTTCCCCCTACGAGCAGTACTTC
cdr3_aa: CASSYVPGGSPYEQYF
j_call: TRBJ2-7
clone_size: .
v_call: TRBV6-5
d_call: .

cdr3_nt: TGTGCCAGCAGCCCAGCGGGCGTAATCCTGCCCCAGCATTTT
cdr3_aa: CASSPAGVILPQHF
j_call: TRBJ1-5
clone_size: .
v_call: TRBV6-5
d_call: .

cdr3_nt: TGTGCCAGCAGTTGGACAGGTGCTACTGAAGCTTTCTTT
cdr3_aa: CASSWTGATEAFF
j_call: TRBJ1-1
clone_size: .
v_call: TRBV25-1
d_call: TRBD1

cdr3_nt: TGTGCCAGCAGTTTTTCGCCGGGAGGCTCCTACAATGAGCAGTTCTTC
cdr3_aa: CASSFSPGGSYNEQFF
j_call: TRBJ2-1
clone_size: .
v_call: TRBV28
d_call: TRBD2

cdr3_nt: TGTGCCAGCAGCTTAGCGGCAGGGGCCTACGAGCAGTACTTC
cdr3_aa: CASSLAAGAYEQYF
j_call: TRBJ2-7
clone_size: .
v_call: TRBV7-9
d_call: .

cdr3_nt: TGTGCCAGCAGCTCACCGGGAGCGGGTTATGGCTACACCTTC
cdr3_aa: CASSSPGAGYGYTF
j_call: TRBJ1-2
clone_size: .
v_call: TRBV7-8
d_call: .

cdr3_nt: TGTGCCAGCAGCTTAGGGGGGGCGCGGTCGAACACTGAAGCTTTCTTT
cdr3_aa: CASSLGGARSNTEAFF
j_call: TRBJ1-1
clone_size: .
v_call: TRBV5-4
d_call: .

cdr3_nt: TGTGCCAGTGGGGACAGATCTAATCAGCCCCAGCATTTT
cdr3_aa: CASGDRSNQPQHF
j_call: TRBJ1-5
clone_size: few
v_call: TRBV19
d_call: TRBD1

cdr3_nt: TGTGCCAGCAGGACAGGGTATGGCTACACCTTC
cdr3_aa: CASRTGYGYTF
j_call: TRBJ1-2
clone_size: .
v_call: TRBV28
d_call: TRBD1

cdr3_nt: TGTGCCAGCAGTCTCTCCGGGTCTTTATACGAGCAGTACTTC
cdr3_aa: CASSLSGSLYEQYF
j_call: TRBJ2-7
clone_size: .
v_call: TRBV6-5
d_call: .

cdr3_nt: TGTGCCAGCAGTTACGGACTAGGACGGGTGAACACTGAAGCTTTCTTT
cdr3_aa: CASSYGLGRVNTEAFF
j_call: TRBJ1-1
clone_size: .
v_call: TRBV6-5
d_call: .

cdr3_nt: TGTGCCAGCAGCGTAGGTCACGGGGAGCTGTTTTTT
cdr3_aa: CASSVGHGELFF
j_call: TRBJ2-2
clone_size: .
v_call: TRBV9
d_call: .

cdr3_nt: TGTGCCAGCAGTTTACATATCTCCTACGAGCAGTACTTC
cdr3_aa: CASSLHISYEQYF
j_call: TRBJ2-7
clone_size: .
v_call: TRBV6-2/TRBV6-3
d_call: .

cdr3_nt: TGCAGCGTCCATAACAGCTTTTATGGCTACACCTTC
cdr3_aa: CSVHNSFYGYTF
j_call: TRBJ1-2
clone_size: .
v_call: TRBV29-1
d_call: .

cdr3_nt: TGTGCCAGCAGTTTACTCGTCGACCTCGACTTGGGGAGGGGCTACACCTTC
cdr3_aa: CASSLLVDLDLGRGYTF
j_call: TRBJ1-2
clone_size: .
v_call: TRBV28
d_call: .

cdr3_nt: TGTGCCAGCAGTTTATTTTTAGTGGTCGGGACAGGGGGGAATGAGCAGTTCTTC
cdr3_aa: CASSLFLVVGTGGNEQFF
j_call: TRBJ2-1
clone_size: .
v_call: TRBV27
d_call: TRBD1

cdr3_nt: TGTGCCAGTAGTAGGGGGGGCTCCTACGAGCAGTACTTC
cdr3_aa: CASSRGGSYEQYF
j_call: TRBJ2-7
clone_size: .
v_call: TRBV19
d_call: TRBD2

cdr3_nt: TGTGCCAGCAGTTCCCTCGGACAGCCAAATGAAAAACTGTTTTTT
cdr3_aa: CASSSLGQPNEKLFF
j_call: TRBJ1-4
clone_size: .
v_call: TRBV6-5
d_call: .

cdr3_nt: TGTGCCAGCTCCGGAACAGGGGCCTACGAGCAGTACTTC
cdr3_aa: CASSGTGAYEQYF
j_call: TRBJ2-7
clone_size: .
v_call: TRBV18
d_call: TRBD1

cdr3_nt: TGTGCCAGCAACCCAGGGGGAACTGGGGCCAACGTCCTGACTTTC
cdr3_aa: CASNPGGTGANVLTF
j_call: TRBJ2-6
clone_size: .
v_call: TRBV6-5
d_call: TRBD1

cdr3_nt: TGTGCCAGCAGTTTATTTTTAGCGGGAGGCTACGAGCAGTACTTC
cdr3_aa: CASSLFLAGGYEQYF
j_call: TRBJ2-7
clone_size: .
v_call: TRBV28
d_call: TRBD2

cdr3_nt: TGTGCCAGCAGCCAAAACAGGATTGTATCGTCCACTGAAGCTTTCTTT
cdr3_aa: CASSQNRIVSSTEAFF
j_call: TRBJ1-1
clone_size: .
v_call: TRBV4-2
d_call: .

cdr3_nt: TGTGCCAGCAGCTTCGGGCAGGGGAACCACGAGCAGTACTTC
cdr3_aa: CASSFGQGNHEQYF
j_call: TRBJ2-7
clone_size: .
v_call: TRBV11-3
d_call: .

cdr3_nt: TGTGCCAGCAGCTTAGGAGGCTACAATCAGCCCCAGCATTTT
cdr3_aa: CASSLGGYNQPQHF
j_call: TRBJ1-5
clone_size: .
v_call: TRBV5-4
d_call: .

cdr3_nt: TGTGCCAGCAGCCAAGATCGATCGAGCCCCTACGAGCAGTACTTC
cdr3_aa: CASSQDRSSPYEQYF
j_call: TRBJ2-7
clone_size: .
v_call: TRBV4-2
d_call: .

cdr3_nt: TGTGCCAGCTCACCCGACAGGGGTCAGTGGTACGAGCAGTACTTC
cdr3_aa: CASSPDRGQWYEQYF
j_call: TRBJ2-7
clone_size: .
v_call: TRBV18
d_call: TRBD1